A selection of T cell receptor beta chains follows, all from one sample in a study of T cell repertoires in cytomegalovirus infection. Each CDR3 protein gets one entry after TCRdb re-called the reads with MiXCR. The table includes nearly 650,000 distinct CDR3 sequences, more than 20% detected once. What was sequenced was CD8+ T cells from PBMCs. The source is a human donor in good health (CMV status not recorded). Some clones in this sample may be carry-over from other donors' samples. CDR3s include the opening cysteine and the closing phenylalanine or tryptophan. The D gene is left open where the match is weak. The size entry is marked missing in some rows and otherwise reads once, few, many or a size class.

-	TRBV29-1	few	TRBJ1-4	CSVEDRGRGEKLFF	TGCAGCGTTGAAGACAGGGGTAGGGGTGAAAAACTGTTTTTT
TRBD2	TRBV29-1	-	TRBJ2-1	CSVAGGGAYNEQFF	TGCAGCGTTGCCGGCGGGGGGGCCTACAATGAGCAGTTCTTC
-	TRBV7-8	many	TRBJ2-3	CASSLRTDFTDTQYF	TGTGCCAGCAGCCTCCGGACAGATTTCACAGATACGCAGTATTTT
-	TRBV20-1	few	TRBJ1-1	CSARDEALGTFF	TGCAGTGCTAGAGATGAGGCTCTGGGGACTTTCTTT
TRBD2	TRBV29-1	few	TRBJ2-1	CSVEDRGTSGGYNEQFF	TGCAGCGTTGAAGATCGGGGGACTAGCGGGGGTTACAATGAGCAGTTCTTC
TRBD1	TRBV7-9	-	TRBJ1-2	CASRDGTANYGYTF	TGTGCCAGCAGGGATGGGACAGCTAACTATGGCTACACCTTC
-	TRBV6-8	-	TRBJ1-2	CASSPDSEGYTF	TGTGCCAGCAGCCCGGACAGTGAAGGCTACACCTTC
-	TRBV7-2	-	TRBJ1-5	CASSLDVTEGNQPQHF	TGTGCCAGCAGCTTAGACGTGACAGAGGGCAATCAGCCCCAGCATTTT
TRBD1	TRBV10-3	few	TRBJ2-1	CAISEPGLRDRTYNEQFF	TGTGCCATCAGTGAGCCCGGGCTCCGGGACAGGACCTACAATGAGCAGTTCTTC
-	TRBV5-1	-	TRBJ1-2	CASSLTAGGGGGYTF	TGCGCCAGCAGCTTAACGGCCGGCGGCGGTGGCGGCTACACCTTC
-	TRBV12-5	-	TRBJ2-3	CASALLTSTDTQYF	TGTGCTAGTGCCCTGTTAACTAGCACAGATACGCAGTATTTT
-	TRBV6-6	-	TRBJ1-1	CASRNGAIEAFF	TGTGCCAGCAGAAACGGGGCGATTGAAGCTTTCTTT
TRBD1	TRBV7-9	many	TRBJ2-2	CASSLGQGDTGELFF	TGTGCCAGCAGCTTGGGGCAGGGGGACACCGGGGAGCTGTTTTTT
-	TRBV20-1	-	TRBJ1-3	CSARVQDSGNTIYF	TGCAGTGCTAGAGTACAAGACTCTGGAAACACCATATATTTT
-	TRBV19	-	TRBJ2-4	CASSVARFKNIQYF	TGTGCCAGTAGTGTAGCGAGATTCAAAAACATTCAGTACTTC
-	TRBV6-6	-	TRBJ1-2	CANRSLYGYTF	TGTGCCAACAGGTCCCTCTATGGCTACACCTTC
-	TRBV12-3/TRBV12-4	-	TRBJ2-3	CASRDRTRDTQYF	TGTGCCAGCCGGGACCGCACAAGAGATACGCAGTATTTT
-	TRBV10-3	few	TRBJ1-2	CAISEAPRDYGYTF	TGTGCCATCAGTGAAGCCCCTAGAGACTATGGCTACACCTTC
-	TRBV7-3	many	TRBJ2-3	CASSPDSTDTQYF	TGTGCCAGCAGCCCAGATAGCACAGATACGCAGTATTTT
-	TRBV28	few	TRBJ2-5	CASSLQTTQETQYF	TGTGCCAGCAGTTTACAGACGACACAAGAGACCCAGTACTTC
TRBD2	TRBV20-1	few	TRBJ2-3	CSAREGIQRGERTDTQYF	TGCAGTGCCCGAGAGGGTATACAGCGGGGGGAGCGCACAGATACGCAGTATTTT
-	TRBV6-5	few	TRBJ1-1	CASSYDAGTNTEAFF	TGTGCCAGCAGTTACGATGCGGGGACGAACACTGAAGCTTTCTTT
-	TRBV4-3	-	TRBJ1-1	CASSQVFLENTEAFF	TGCGCCAGCAGCCAAGTCTTTCTCGAGAACACTGAAGCTTTCTTT
-	TRBV4-2	few	TRBJ1-1	CASSQDLTYTEAFF	TGTGCCAGCAGCCAAGATCTGACATACACTGAAGCTTTCTTT
-	TRBV6-8	-	TRBJ2-1	CAGSLTGPYNEQFF	TGTGCCGGCAGCTTAACCGGGCCCTACAATGAGCAGTTCTTC
TRBD2	TRBV15	few	TRBJ2-2	CATSRAGTSGGELFF	TGTGCCACCAGCAGGGCCGGGACTAGCGGCGGGGAGCTGTTTTTT
TRBD1	TRBV2	few	TRBJ2-3	CASSEGAGGHRDSMADTQYF	TGTGCCAGCAGTGAAGGGGCAGGGGGTCACCGAGACTCTATGGCAGATACGCAGTATTTT
-	TRBV12-3/TRBV12-4	few	TRBJ2-7	CASSSGGAPSYEQYF	TGTGCCAGCAGTTCCGGGGGCGCCCCCTCCTACGAGCAGTACTTC
TRBD1	TRBV7-9	-	TRBJ1-5	CASSPPEGGHHQPQHF	TGTGCCAGCAGCCCCCCTGAAGGGGGCCACCATCAGCCCCAGCATTTT
-	TRBV7-3	many	TRBJ2-3	CASSLRPRTHGTDTQYF	TGTGCCAGCAGCTTAAGACCCAGGACCCACGGCACAGATACGCAGTATTTT
-	TRBV7-9	many	TRBJ2-1	CASSPTGTNNEQFF	TGTGCCAGCAGCCCAACAGGGACGAACAATGAGCAGTTCTTC
-	TRBV20-1	-	TRBJ1-2	CSAPSGGGYTF	TGCAGTGCACCGTCGGGGGGTGGCTACACCTTC
TRBD2	TRBV11-1	-	TRBJ2-1	CASSPGSIAGGEQFF	TGTGCCAGCAGCCCTGGTTCGATAGCGGGTGGGGAGCAGTTCTTC
-	TRBV15	few	TRBJ1-1	CATSLGAGSTGLMNTEAFF	TGTGCCACCAGCTTAGGCGCGGGTTCTACAGGGCTCATGAACACTGAAGCTTTCTTT
TRBD2	TRBV7-2	many	TRBJ2-7	CASSFSGAASYEQYF	TGTGCCAGCAGCTTTAGCGGGGCCGCCTCCTACGAGCAGTACTTC
-	TRBV6-5	-	TRBJ2-7	CASSADAPSYEQYF	TGTGCCAGCAGCGCCGACGCACCCTCCTACGAGCAGTACTTC
TRBD1	TRBV14	few	TRBJ2-7	CASSQGDRGWEQYF	TGTGCCAGCAGCCAAGGCGACAGGGGCTGGGAGCAGTACTTC
-	TRBV2	-	TRBJ2-5	CASSVGEETQYF	TGTGCCAGCAGTGTCGGCGAAGAGACCCAGTACTTC
-	TRBV7-6	many	TRBJ1-6	CASSLKAKGANSPLHF	TGTGCCAGCAGCTTAAAGGCGAAGGGAGCTAATTCACCCCTCCACTTT
TRBD2	TRBV6-5	-	TRBJ2-1	CASSYLLAGGSYNEQFF	TGTGCCAGCAGTTACTTACTAGCGGGGGGGTCCTACAATGAGCAGTTCTTC
-	TRBV20-1	few	TRBJ2-1	CSARGSQVVEQFF	TGCAGTGCTAGGGGTAGCCAGGTGGTTGAGCAGTTCTTC
-	TRBV7-6	many	TRBJ2-1	CASVPRDSVIDEQFF	TGTGCCAGCGTCCCCCGGGACTCCGTTATTGATGAGCAGTTCTTC
-	TRBV25-1	many	TRBJ1-5	CASSEDRSNQPQHF	TGTGCCAGCAGTGAGGACCGAAGCAATCAGCCCCAGCATTTT
-	TRBV6-2/TRBV6-3	-	TRBJ2-5	CASRGPTIEETQYF	TGTGCCAGCAGGGGACCGACAATCGAAGAGACCCAGTACTTC
-	TRBV20-1	-	TRBJ2-2	CGARDLTLDTGELFF	TGCGGTGCTAGAGACCTCACCCTGGACACCGGGGAGCTGTTTTTT
-	TRBV5-5	-	TRBJ2-1	CASRGGASEQFF	TGTGCCAGCAGAGGCGGGGCGTCCGAGCAGTTCTTC
-	TRBV6-5	-	TRBJ2-5	CASSTYGGAFSKETQYF	TGTGCCAGCAGCACCTATGGGGGGGCCTTCTCTAAAGAGACCCAGTACTTC
-	TRBV3-1	few	TRBJ2-3	CASSQGRGSGTDTQYF	TGTGCCAGCAGCCAAGGACGGGGGAGCGGCACAGATACGCAGTATTTT
-	TRBV27	-	TRBJ1-5	CASSFGIRQPQHF	TGTGCCAGCAGTTTTGGGATCCGACAGCCCCAGCATTTT